One and the same sample provided the 10 T cell receptor beta chains below, sequenced in a study of T cell responses to AZD1222 COVID-19 vaccine. Sequencing was performed with immunoSEQ multiplex PCR; in TCRdb, only in-frame clones are kept and a portion is missing. The data hold about 110,000 clones, with less than 95% observed a single time. Sample: peripheral blood, taken 28 days after the second AZD1222 dose. The receptors shown here come from an adult who received the AZD1222 COVID-19 vaccine.

The chain combines TRBV3-1 (or the pseudogene TRBV3-2) with TRBJ1-1; no definite D call. Germline CDR1 reads LGHDT; CDR2 reads YNNKEL (reference sequence). This CDR3 has 14 amino acids. V was shortened by 4 bases and J by 2 bases, with 11 bases between the two germline ends. This CDR3 is CASSLPGSNTEAFF. CDR3 DNA sequence: TGTGCCAGCAGCCTACCGGGCTCTAACACTGAAGCTTTCTTT.

The chain has TRBV6-5 and TRBJ1-2; 8 positions match TRBD1. There are 16 residues in the CDR3. Germline loops: CDR1 MNHEY, CDR2 SVGAGI. V was clipped by 0 bases and J by 7 bases; unmatched bases: 10. CDR3 coding DNA: TGTGCCAGCAGTTACTCGATTGCAGGGGGCAGGGGTGGCTACACCTTC. Translating it yields CASSYSIAGGRGGYTF.

This chain connects TRBV7-6 to TRBJ1-1; possible D gene TRBD1, 6 bases. The V gene's germline CDR1 is SGHVS and CDR2 FNYEAQ. CDR3 length equals 14 residues. V was pared by 4 bases and J by 4 bases, with 13 bases between. CDR3 protein: CASSSPKGGTEAFF. CDR3 sequence (DNA): TGTGCCAGCAGCTCGCCTAAGGGGGGCACTGAAGCTTTCTTT.

This chain uses TRBV5-1 with TRBJ2-7; 8 bases line up with TRBD2. J gave up 4 bases and V 3 bases, and 6 bases lay outside the gene matches. In germline, CDR1 is SGHRS, CDR2 YFSETQ. CDR3 length: 14 amino acids. The CDR3 loop reads CASSWGLVKYEQYF. In DNA form, the CDR3 reads TGCGCCAGCAGCTGGGGACTAGTTAAGTACGAGCAGTACTTC.

V usage is TRBV12-5 and J usage is TRBJ1-3, with D uncertain. Trimming removed 5 bases from V and 1 base from J, with 9 bases in between. Germline V CDR1 and CDR2: LGHNT, FRNRAP. This CDR3 region has 14 residues. The CDR3 nucleotides read TGTGCTAGTGGTAAAGGAGATTCTGGAAACACCATATATTTT. Amino acids: CASGKGDSGNTIYF. Full variable domain (missing parts from reference TRBV12-5 and TRBJ1-3): DARVTQTPRHKVTEMGQEVTMRCQPILGHNTVFWYRQTMMQGLELLAYFRNRAPLDDSGMPKDRFSAEMPDATLATLKIQPSEPRDSAVYFCASGKGDSGNTIYFGEGSWLTVV.

The chain employs TRBV7-9 and TRBJ1-2; TRBD1 aligns across 11 bases. CDR3 length equals 16 residues. V was pared by 3 bases and J by 4 bases, with 7 bases of the junction left unmatched. Germline-derived CDR1 and CDR2 are SEHNR and FQNEAQ (reference sequence). CDR3: CASSFTGTGGFYGYTF. The CDR3 nucleotides read TGTGCCAGCAGCTTTACAGGGACAGGGGGATTCTATGGCTACACCTTC.

V usage is TRBV6-1 and J usage is TRBJ1-5; TRBD1 agrees at 8 bases. The CDR3 is 14 residues long. Looked up from germline, CDR1 is MNHNS and CDR2 is SASEGT. Trimming removed 6 bases from V and 7 bases from J; junction bases left unmatched: 8. In DNA form, the CDR3 reads TGTGCCAGCAGGGATGGACAGGGAAGCCAGCCCCAGCATTTT. Its protein is CASRDGQGSQPQHF.

This chain joins TRBV9 and TRBJ2-3; 11 bases match TRBD2. There are 20 residues in the CDR3. V lost 0 bases, J lost 0 bases, and 12 bases stayed unmatched. In germline, CDR1 is SGDLS, CDR2 YYNGEE. CDR3 in amino acids: CASSVAGLLAGGLSTDTQYF. CDR3 coding DNA: TGTGCCAGCAGCGTAGCTGGACTCCTAGCGGGGGGCCTTAGCACAGATACGCAGTATTTT.

The genes are TRBV19 and TRBJ1-5, with D possibly being TRBD1 (6 bases). This CDR3 is built from 16 residues. Trimming took off 5 bases at V and 0 bases at J, with 14 bases between the two ends. Germline values: CDR1 LNHDA, CDR2 SQIVND (reference sequence). This chain's CDR3 is CASSLSQGRSNQPQHF. CDR3 coding DNA: TGTGCCAGTAGTTTGTCACAGGGCCGTAGCAATCAGCCCCAGCATTTT. The entire variable domain, with the rest obtained from reference TRBV19 and TRBJ1-5, is as follows: DGGITQSPKYLFRKEGQNVTLSCEQNLNHDAMYWYRQDPGQGLRLIYYSQIVNDFQKGDIAEGYSVSREKKESFPLTVTSAQKNPTAFYLCASSLSQGRSNQPQHFGDGTRLSIL.

The chain joins TRBV6-5 to TRBJ2-7, with 9 bases matching TRBD2. Germline loops: CDR1 MNHEY, CDR2 SVGAGI. The J segment lost 5 bases and the V segment lost 6 bases, leaving 8 bases of the junction unmatched. CDR3 length equals 14 residues. The CDR3 coding sequence is TGTGCCAGCAGGCCGGGACTAGCTTTTGACGAGCAGTACTTC. Translating it yields CASRPGLAFDEQYF.